Presented here are 25 T cell receptor beta chains from one specimen sequenced in a study of spatial heterogeneity in lung cancer. Time point described: sample taken at primary tumor resection. One entry per CDR3 protein, called by TCRdb with MiXCR from the 5' RACE reads. The data contain around 8,000 distinct CDR3 sequences, 7.5% to 10% of them singletons. The sample consisted of PBMCs, taken at surgery. These receptors originate from a male donor with early-stage non-small cell lung cancer.

This clonotype was seen at least ten times. The J gene is TRBJ1-1, the V gene TRBV29-1, with a weak D call TRBD1 (5 bases). Trimming pared 4 bases from V and 0 bases from J, leaving 9 bases between. The germline V gene encodes CDR1 SQVTM and CDR2 ANQGSEA. This CDR3 comprises 13 residues. CDR3 residues: CSVVGAVNTEAFF. The CDR3 coding sequence is TGCAGCGTTGTCGGGGCCGTGAACACTGAAGCTTTCTTT.

In its sample, this clonotype was seen many times. This chain uses TRBV7-9 with TRBJ1-2, with unresolved D. Germline-derived CDR1 and CDR2 are SEHNR and FQNEAQ (reference sequence). Trimming removed 5 bases at V and 0 bases at J, with 16 bases between. The length of the CDR3 is 16 residues. CDR3 sequence reads: CASSPLEGSANYGYTF. CDR3 DNA: TGTGCCAGCAGCCCCCTGGAAGGGTCCGCTAACTATGGCTACACCTTC.

The chain combines TRBV11-3 with TRBJ2-1; D is possibly TRBD1 (6 bases). The CDR3 sequence is 17 residues long. Trimming left V 1 base short and J 8 bases short, with 21 bases between. In germline, CDR1 is SGHNT, CDR2 YENEEA. CDR3 region: CASSLVFGSGAGDEQFF. CDR3 DNA: TGTGCCAGCAGCTTAGTCTTTGGGTCAGGGGCCGGCGATGAGCAGTTCTTC.

Sample share makes this clonotype large. The chain recombines TRBV13 with TRBJ2-1; D tentatively fits TRBD1 or TRBD2 (6 bases each). The V gene's germline CDR1 is PRHDT and CDR2 FYEKMQ (reference sequence). The CDR3 has 16 residues. The V end was cut by 1 base, the J end by 0 bases, with 10 bases between. The CDR3 bases are TGTGCCAGCAGCTTAGAGGGGGGTAGCTCCTACAATGAGCAGTTCTTC. It translates to CASSLEGGSSYNEQFF. The full variable domain, with the rest looked up from reference TRBV13 and TRBJ2-1, is AAGVIQSPRHLIKEKRETATLKCYPIPRHDTVYWYQQGPGQDPQFLISFYEKMQSDKGSIPDRFSAQQFSDYHSELNMSSLELGDSALYFCASSLEGGSSYNEQFFGPGTRLTVL.

This clonotype came up many times. The chain couples TRBV29-1 to TRBJ1-3; no clear D gene. The CDR3 consists of 14 residues. V lost 1 base and J lost 0, with 7 bases in between. Germline V gene data show CDR1 as SQVTM and CDR2 as ANQGSEA. The CDR3 reads CSVEADHSGNTIYF. As DNA, the CDR3 is TGCAGCGTTGAAGCAGACCACTCTGGAAACACCATATATTTT. The variable domain in full, completed from reference TRBV29-1 and TRBJ1-3, reads SAVISQKPSRDICQRGTSLTIQCQVDSQVTMMFWYRQQPGQSLTLIATANQGSEATYESGFVIDKFPISRPNLTFSTLTVSNMSPEDSSIYLCSVEADHSGNTIYFGEGSWLTVV.

This clonotype was seen repeatedly, ten times or more. The chain links TRBV20-1 to TRBJ2-7, with TRBD1 matching over 10 bases. V dropped 6 bases and J dropped 4; count of bases not matched to a gene: 3. The CDR3 totals 12 residues. Germline loops: CDR1 DFQATT, CDR2 SNEGSKA (reference sequence). The CDR3 loop is CSAKGQGYEQYF. CDR3 nucleotide sequence: TGCAGTGCAAAGGGACAGGGGTACGAGCAGTACTTC.

This clonotype was seen many times. The CDR3 protein is CSVEDLGEGRYEQYF. CDR3 nucleotides: TGCAGCGTTGAAGATTTGGGGGAGGGCCGGTACGAGCAGTACTTC. The chain uses TRBV29-1 and TRBJ2-7; 7 nucleotides agree with TRBD2. This CDR3 spans 15 amino acids. Trimming removed 0 bases from V and 4 bases from J; junction bases left unmatched: 9. The germline V gene has CDR1 SQVTM and CDR2 ANQGSEA.

This clonotype was detected ten times or more. V gene TRBV6-2 or TRBV6-3 combines with J gene TRBJ1-1; D is ambiguous. The CDR3 is made up of 14 amino acids. V was cut by 4 bases and J by 1 base, with 10 bases left in between. Germline V lookup: CDR1 MNHEY, CDR2 SVGEGT. CDR3: CASSSHAWNTEAFF. The CDR3 coding sequence is TGTGCCAGCAGTTCTCACGCCTGGAACACTGAAGCTTTCTTT.

This clonotype was observed at least ten times. The DNA for the CDR3 is TGTGCCAGCAGCCAAGGTAATACACACAATGAGCAGTTCTTC. This encodes CASSQGNTHNEQFF. The genes are TRBV3-1 and TRBJ2-1; unclear D gene. Germline V lookup: CDR1 LGHDT, CDR2 YNNKEL (reference sequence). The CDR3 sequence is 14 residues long. The V gene lost 1 base and the J gene lost 5 bases, with 9 bases spanning the gap.

The chain carries TRBV12-3 or TRBV12-4 and TRBJ2-1; TRBD2 matches 12 bases. J lost 0 bases, V lost 4 bases, and 10 bases had no gene match. The CDR3 length is 19 residues. The CDR3 bases are TGTGCCAGCAGTTCGACTAGCGGGAGTCTTCGGGGCTCCTACAATGAGCAGTTCTTC. This sequence encodes CASSSTSGSLRGSYNEQFF.

This clonotype was counted many times. The chain joins TRBV5-1 to TRBJ1-1; the D gene is possibly TRBD1 (5 bases). Trimming removed 0 bases at V and 1 base at J, with 13 bases between. Germline CDR1 and CDR2: SGHRS and YFSETQ. The CDR3 length is 16 residues. The CDR3 loop reads CASSLEGTHPNTEAFF. Written as DNA, the CDR3 is TGCGCCAGCAGCTTGGAGGGGACGCACCCGAACACTGAAGCTTTCTTT.

The chain uses TRBV29-1 and TRBJ2-5; either TRBD1 or TRBD2 may fit D (5 bases each). Trimming shortened V by 1 base and J by 1 base, and 7 bases separated the two germline ends. The CDR3 loop spans 13 amino acids. Germline V gene lookup returns CDR1 SQVTM and CDR2 ANQGSEA. The CDR3 bases are TGCAGCGTTGAAGGGGGGACCCAAGAGACCCAGTACTTC. Translation gives CSVEGGTQETQYF.

The sample holds many counts of this clonotype. The limits of the CDR3 on the DNA are not certain, so only TCRdb's listed CDR3 is given. The rearrangement links TRBV5-6 to TRBJ1-5; the DNA was not compared with TRBD1, the D call given in the table. CDR1 and CDR2 from the germline V gene are SGHDT and YYEEEE. Including both end residues, the CDR3 is 14 amino acids long. This CDR3 is CASSFGQGAFPWHF.

This clonotype is deemed medium-sized. This chain joins TRBV7-2 and TRBJ2-2; D is possibly TRBD2 (6 bases). V lost 1 base and J lost 3, with 9 bases in between. Germline assignment: CDR1 SGHTA and CDR2 FQGNSA. This CDR3 comprises 15 residues. The CDR3 nucleotides are TGTGCCAGCAGCTTAGGGGCGGGACACACCGGGGAGCTGTTTTTT. It translates to CASSLGAGHTGELFF.

This clonotype was seen repeatedly, ten times or more. The chain recombines TRBV12-3 or TRBV12-4 with TRBJ2-1; weak D call: TRBD1 (5 bases). This CDR3 is 13 amino acids long. Trimming removed 9 bases from V and 1 base from J, with 10 bases in between. For the CDR3, the DNA is TGTGCCAGTAGGGGTTTTTCCTACAATGAGCAGTTCTTC. Translating gives CASRGFSYNEQFF.

The sample holds many counts of this clonotype. This chain connects TRBV4-1 to TRBJ2-1; 8 nucleotides agree with TRBD1. CDR1 and CDR2 (germline): MGHRA, YSYEKL. CDR3 length: 15 amino acids. After removal of 4 bases from V and 1 base from J, the junction contained 3 bases not matched to a gene. In DNA, the CDR3 is TGCGCCAGCAGCCTCGACAGGGGTTCCTACAATGAGCAGTTCTTC. This sequence encodes CASSLDRGSYNEQFF.

This clonotype has ten or more counts. V is TRBV7-2 and J is TRBJ2-7; D unresolved. CDR3 length equals 13 residues. Germline CDR1 SGHTA, CDR2 FQGNSA. Deletions cut 1 base from V and 2 bases from J, with 6 bases between. The CDR3 here is CASSLGIAYEQYF. CDR3 nucleotides: TGTGCCAGCAGCTTAGGGATAGCCTACGAGCAGTACTTC. Using reference TRBV7-2 and TRBJ2-7 for the parts outside the CDR3, the full variable domain is GAGVSQSPSNKVTEKGKDVELRCDPISGHTALYWYRQSLGQGLEFLIYFQGNSAPDKSGLPSDRFSAERTGGSVSTLTIQRTQQEDSAVYLCASSLGIAYEQYFGPGTRLTVT.

This clonotype came up many times. The chain carries TRBV13 and TRBJ2-7; 7 bases match TRBD1. The CDR3 spans 15 residues. The V segment lost 7 bases and the J segment 6 bases; nucleotides outside the gene matches: 15. The germline V gene has CDR1 PRHDT and CDR2 FYEKMQ (reference sequence). CDR3 bases: TGTGCCAGCACACATAGAGTACAGACAGGGATCGAGCAGTACTTC. It translates to CASTHRVQTGIEQYF.

Relative to its sample, this clonotype is medium-sized. The chain couples TRBV30 to TRBJ2-7; no reliable D call. CDR1 is GTSNPN, CDR2 SVGIG, per germline (reference sequence). The CDR3 is 13 amino acids. V was trimmed by 0 bases and J by 5 bases, leaving 11 bases between them. CDR3 nucleotides: TGTGCCTGGAGTGTAGTAGCAATCGACGAGCAGTACTTC. Translated, it gives CAWSVVAIDEQYF.

This clonotype was seen ten or more times. The chain employs TRBV4-3 and TRBJ2-2, with a weak D call TRBD2 (5 bases). The germline gives CDR1 LGHNA, CDR2 YSLEER. CDR3 length: 16 amino acids. With 6 bases removed from V and 4 bases from J, the gap between germline ends came to 18 bases. The CDR3: CASRPAPAGTTGELFF. CDR3 bases: TGCGCCAGCAGACCCGCCCCGGCGGGTACCACCGGGGAGCTGTTTTTT.

This clonotype is labeled medium-sized (0.01 to 0.1%). The chain employs TRBV6-1 and TRBJ2-1; TRBD2 aligns across 8 bases. The germline V gene has CDR1 MNHNS and CDR2 SASEGT. This CDR3 has 14 residues. V lost 10 bases, J lost 1 base, and 6 bases stayed unmatched. In DNA form, the CDR3 reads TGTGCCAACGAACTAGCGGATTCCTACAATGAGCAGTTCTTC. Protein sequence: CANELADSYNEQFF.

This clonotype was seen repeatedly, ten times or more. This chain uses TRBV15 with TRBJ1-5, with no clear D. The CDR3 runs 13 residues. Deletions cut 1 base from V and 5 bases from J, with 6 bases between. Germline-derived CDR1 and CDR2 are LNHNV and YYDKDF (reference sequence). The CDR3 region is CATSRAPYQPQHF. The CDR3 DNA reads TGTGCCACCAGCAGAGCCCCATATCAGCCCCAGCATTTT.

The gene calls are TRBV20-1 and TRBJ2-1; D uncertain. V lost 2 bases and J lost 9, with 14 bases in between. The CDR3 runs to 13 residues. From germline, CDR1 is DFQATT and CDR2 SNEGSKA (reference sequence). The CDR3 DNA reads as TGCAGTGCTAGACCTTCTGGGTTGAGTGAGCAGTTCTTC. Translation gives CSARPSGLSEQFF.

The genes are TRBV19 and TRBJ1-5, with no clear D. Trimming removed 3 bases at V and 4 bases at J, with 13 bases between. Germline V lookup: CDR1 LNHDA, CDR2 SQIVND (reference sequence). The CDR3 has 15 residues. The CDR3 nucleotides are TGTGCCAGTAGTATGCAGTCGGGAGTGAATCAGCCCCAGCATTTT. It translates to CASSMQSGVNQPQHF.

This clonotype was detected many times. This chain joins TRBV5-1 and TRBJ1-1, with D tentatively TRBD1 (5 bases). V was trimmed by 2 bases and J by 4 bases, leaving 9 bases between them. The CDR3 sequence is 13 residues long. The germline V gene encodes CDR1 SGHRS and CDR2 YFSETQ. Written as DNA, the CDR3 is TGCGCCAGCAGCTTAGGGGAGAGCACTGAAGCTTTCTTT. Translating it yields CASSLGESTEAFF.